This T cell receptor (beta chain) was documented in a study of cytotoxic CD8 clonotypes in ibrutinib-treated CLL. Some clones are missing from TCRdb's copy, which holds only in-frame ones; the method was immunoSEQ multiplex PCR. The data contain over 65,000 clones, about two thirds of them singletons. Source: PBMCs, taken after 12 months of ibrutinib treatment. The sequence came from a human donor with chronic lymphocytic leukemia.

This CDR3 is CASAIGDLNYGYTF. In nucleotides, the CDR3 is TGTGCCAGCGCCATTGGAGATCTTAACTATGGCTACACCTTC. The J gene is TRBJ1-2, the V gene TRBV18; no reliable D call. Trimming shortened V by 8 bases and J by 1 base, and 14 bases separated the two germline ends. From germline, CDR1 is KGHSH and CDR2 LQKENI. CDR3 length equals 14 residues.